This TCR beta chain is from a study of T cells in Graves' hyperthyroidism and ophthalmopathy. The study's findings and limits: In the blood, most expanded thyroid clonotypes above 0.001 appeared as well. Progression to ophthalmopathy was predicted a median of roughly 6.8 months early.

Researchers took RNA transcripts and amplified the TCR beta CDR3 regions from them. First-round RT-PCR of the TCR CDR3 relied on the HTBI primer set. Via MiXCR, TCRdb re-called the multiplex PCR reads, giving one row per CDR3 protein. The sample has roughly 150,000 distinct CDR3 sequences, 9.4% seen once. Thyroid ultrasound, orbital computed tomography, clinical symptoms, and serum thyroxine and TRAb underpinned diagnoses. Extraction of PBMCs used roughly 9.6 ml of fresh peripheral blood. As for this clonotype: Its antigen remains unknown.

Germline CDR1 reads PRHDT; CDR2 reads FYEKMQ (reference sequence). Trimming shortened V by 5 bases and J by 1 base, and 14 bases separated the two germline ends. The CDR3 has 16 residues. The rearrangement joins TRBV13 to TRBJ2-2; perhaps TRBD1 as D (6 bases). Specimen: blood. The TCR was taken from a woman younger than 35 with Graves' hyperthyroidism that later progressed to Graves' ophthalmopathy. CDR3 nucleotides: TGTGCCAGCAGCACCCGGGACACCCTGAACACCGGGGAGCTGTTTTTT. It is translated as CASSTRDTLNTGELFF.